The sequence of this TCR beta chain was determined in a study of cytomegalovirus exposure and HLA in healthy donors. This clone was counted only a few times. The primer mix had 60 Vbeta and 13 Jbeta primers. TCRdb's table, derived via immunoSEQ multiplex PCR, lists solely in-frame clones and lacks some. The sample has 120,000 to 150,000 clones, around 84% seen once. This receptor was taken from a man in his forties in good health and CMV-seropositive. What was sequenced was PBMCs.

In DNA form, the CDR3 reads TGTGCCAGTAGACGGCAGGGGCAAGAGACCCAGTACTTC. This codes for CASRRQGQETQYF. The chain employs TRBV19 and TRBJ2-5; perhaps TRBD1 as D (6 bases). Per the germline V gene, CDR1 is LNHDA and CDR2 is SQIVND (reference sequence). The CDR3 contains 13 residues. V lost 6 bases, J lost 2 bases, and 10 bases lay in between. The whole variable domain, remainder taken from reference TRBV19 and TRBJ2-5, is DGGITQSPKYLFRKEGQNVTLSCEQNLNHDAMYWYRQDPGQGLRLIYYSQIVNDFQKGDIAEGYSVSREKKESFPLTVTSAQKNPTAFYLCASRRQGQETQYFGPGTRLLVL.